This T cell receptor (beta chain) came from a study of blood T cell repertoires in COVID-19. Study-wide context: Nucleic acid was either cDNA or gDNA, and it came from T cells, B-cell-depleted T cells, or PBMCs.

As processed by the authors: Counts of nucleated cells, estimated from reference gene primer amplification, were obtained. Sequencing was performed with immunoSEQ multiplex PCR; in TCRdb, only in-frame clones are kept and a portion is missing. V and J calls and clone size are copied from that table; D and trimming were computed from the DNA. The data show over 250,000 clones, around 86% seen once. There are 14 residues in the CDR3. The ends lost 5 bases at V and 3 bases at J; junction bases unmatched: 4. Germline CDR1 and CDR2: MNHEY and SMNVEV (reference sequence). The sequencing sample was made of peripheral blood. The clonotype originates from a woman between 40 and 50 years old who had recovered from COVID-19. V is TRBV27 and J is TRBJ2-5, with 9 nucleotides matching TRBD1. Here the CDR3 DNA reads TGTGCCAGCAGTCGGGACAGGGCTGAAGAGACCCAGTACTTC. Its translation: CASSRDRAEETQYF.